The T cell receptor (beta chain) described here comes from a study of cytomegalovirus exposure and HLA in healthy donors. Background on the study: Membership in the Caucasian-associated ancestry cluster was found for 75% to 85% of fewer than 450 genotyped donors.

The PCR had 60 Vbeta and 13 Jbeta primers. Using immunoSEQ multiplex PCR, the repertoire was profiled, and TCRdb retains in-frame clones only, with some absent. The repertoire holds 100,000 to 150,000 clones, roughly 80% seen once, with about 8.6% in the top ten. The sample consisted of PBMCs. This clonotype was sampled from a woman aged 50 to 60 in good health and CMV-seropositive.

The CDR3 DNA is TGTGCCAGCAGTTACTCGTTCAGGGAGGGCAGCTATGGCTACACCTTC. Its translation: CASSYSFREGSYGYTF. This rearrangement joins TRBV6-5 to TRBJ1-2, with TRBD1 as a possible D gene (5 bases). This CDR3 has 16 residues. With 0 bases removed from V and 4 bases from J, the gap between germline ends came to 15 bases. Germline-derived CDR1 and CDR2 are MNHEY and SVGAGI.